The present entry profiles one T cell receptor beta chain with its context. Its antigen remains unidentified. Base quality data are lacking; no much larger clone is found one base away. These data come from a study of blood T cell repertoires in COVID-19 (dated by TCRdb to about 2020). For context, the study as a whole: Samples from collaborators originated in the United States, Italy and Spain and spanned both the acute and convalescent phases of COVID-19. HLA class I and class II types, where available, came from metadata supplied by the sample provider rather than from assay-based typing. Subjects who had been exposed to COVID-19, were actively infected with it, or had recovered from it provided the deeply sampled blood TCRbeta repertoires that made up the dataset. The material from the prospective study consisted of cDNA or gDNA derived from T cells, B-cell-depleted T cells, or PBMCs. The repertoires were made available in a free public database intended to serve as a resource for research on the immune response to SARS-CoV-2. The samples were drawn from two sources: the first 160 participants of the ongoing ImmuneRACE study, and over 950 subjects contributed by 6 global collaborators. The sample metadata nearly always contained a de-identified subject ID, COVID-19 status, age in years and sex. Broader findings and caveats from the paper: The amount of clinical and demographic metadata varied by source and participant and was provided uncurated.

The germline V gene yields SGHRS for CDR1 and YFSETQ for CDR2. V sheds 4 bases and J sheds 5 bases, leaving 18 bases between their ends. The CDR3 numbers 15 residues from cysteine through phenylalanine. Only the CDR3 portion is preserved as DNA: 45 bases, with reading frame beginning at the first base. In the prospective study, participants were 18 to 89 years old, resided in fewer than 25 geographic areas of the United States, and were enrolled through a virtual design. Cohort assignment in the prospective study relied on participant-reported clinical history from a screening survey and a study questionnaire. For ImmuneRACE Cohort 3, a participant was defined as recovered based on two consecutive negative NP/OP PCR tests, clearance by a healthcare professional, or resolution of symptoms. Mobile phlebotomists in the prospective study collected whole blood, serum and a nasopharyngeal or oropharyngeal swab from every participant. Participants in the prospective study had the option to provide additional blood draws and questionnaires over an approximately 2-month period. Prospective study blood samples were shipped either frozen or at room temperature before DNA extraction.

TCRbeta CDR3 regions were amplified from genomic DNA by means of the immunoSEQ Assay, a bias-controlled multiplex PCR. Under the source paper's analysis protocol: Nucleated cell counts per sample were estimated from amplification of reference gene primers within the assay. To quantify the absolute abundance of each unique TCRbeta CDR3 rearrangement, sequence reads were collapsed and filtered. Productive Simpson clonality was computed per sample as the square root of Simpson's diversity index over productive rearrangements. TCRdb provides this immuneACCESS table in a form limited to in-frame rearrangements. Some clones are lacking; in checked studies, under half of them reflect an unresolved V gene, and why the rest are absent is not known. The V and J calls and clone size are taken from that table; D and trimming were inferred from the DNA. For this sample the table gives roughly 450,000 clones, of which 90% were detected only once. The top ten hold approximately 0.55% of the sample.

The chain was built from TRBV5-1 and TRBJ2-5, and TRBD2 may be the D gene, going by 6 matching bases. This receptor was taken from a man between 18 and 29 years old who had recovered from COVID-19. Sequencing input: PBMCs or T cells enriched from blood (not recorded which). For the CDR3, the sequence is CASSSSGLAGETQYF. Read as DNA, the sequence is TGCGCCAGCAGCAGCAGCGGGCTCGCGGGGGAGACCCAGTACTTC.